This TCR beta chain was captured by sequencing in a study of identical twins. Study outcomes and limitations: Models underestimated out-of-frame TCR alpha sharing in monozygotic twins. Cross-sectional statistics underpinned the conclusions; the same donors were not followed. Clonotypes of the beta chain that were abundant in cord blood carried fewer insertions (memory repertoires showed none).

This clonotype was observed a handful of times. Its antigen is currently unknown. Each cDNA held unique molecular identifiers, and template switching gave it a universal primer site. MiXCR was run by TCRdb on the 5' RACE reads, yielding one entry per CDR3 protein. There are 550,000 to 700,000 distinct CDR3 sequences in the sample; more than 9% occur only once, and under 3% lies in the top ten. The same sample was also used in a study of yellow fever vaccine responses in identical twins.

The sample consisted of PBMCs. The clonotype was recovered from a woman between 18 and 29 years old in good health.

The CDR3 DNA is TGTGCCAGCAGGCTCCGACAGGGTGTAGGTGAAAAACTGTTTTTT. Translation gives CASRLRQGVGEKLFF. The J gene is TRBJ1-4, the V gene TRBV6-1; 7 positions agree with TRBD1. From germline, CDR1 is MNHNS and CDR2 SASEGT. J lost 7 bases, V lost 6 bases, and 11 bases had no gene match. The CDR3 consists of 15 residues.